Included here is one TCR beta chain sequence, with context. This clone was counted only a few times. Its recognized antigen is unknown. No much larger clonotype is one base removed from it; base qualities were not supplied. The data were taken from a study of CD4 T cells in lung cancer (dated by TCRdb to between 2018 and 2021). Background on the whole study: In the study, blood T cells of NSCLC patients were screened for responses to candidate mutation-encoded neoepitopes, and neoantigen-specific CD4+ T-cell clones and TCRs were isolated. Tumor and non-adjacent lung tissue came from a few patients undergoing curative-intent resections for stage I-III non-small cell lung cancer. The resected patients had lung adenocarcinoma or squamous cell carcinoma, were aged 60 to 69 at blood donation, and mostly were former smokers. Treatments the patients had received before donating blood included platinum chemotherapy, and some of the patients were given nivolumab or pembrolizumab. The frequency of neoantigen-specific clonotypes in tumor resections, non-adjacent lung and cultured T-cell products was followed using TCRB deep sequencing. Points the paper makes about the study in general: Some blood-derived responses might reflect in vitro priming of naive T cells or cross-reactivity rather than memory responses to the cancer.

From the same resection, non-adjacent lung tissue was collected as far as possible from the malignant lesion, at a distance of at least 3 cm. The library came from the immunoSEQ multiplex PCR assay. DNA was isolated with Qiagen DNeasy or QIAamp micro DNA kits and TCRB sequenced with the Adaptive Biotechnology human TCRB sequencing kit. Sequencing of TCRB libraries was performed on an Illumina MiSeq. Turning to the authors' computational methods: The kit provider's software was used to analyze TCRB sequence data, and Fisher's exact test was applied to assess tumor enrichment of clonotype templates. This is the immuneACCESS table as TCRdb keeps it, with only in-frame sequences that have V and J called. A part of the clones is gone; compared with another copy, unresolved V genes explain less than half, and the rest is unexplained. D and trimming come from the DNA, and the V and J calls and clone size come from that table. The sample contains approximately 11,000 clones, over 65% of them found a single time. 15% to 17% of the sample is in the top ten clones.

Material for sequencing was normal lung tissue taken away from the tumor. The TCR sequence derives from a man aged 55-75 years with non-small cell lung cancer.

CDR3 protein: CASSDIGLAGEQTQYF. The nucleotide sequence reads TGTGCCAGCAGTGATATTGGACTAGCGGGAGAACAGACCCAGTACTTC. The V and J segments used are TRBV25-1 and TRBJ2-5, with 13 bases matching TRBD2. Ends trimmed: V by 3 bases, J by 6 bases; bases unmatched to a gene: 7. According to the germline V gene, CDR1 reads MGHDK and CDR2 reads SYGVNS. The CDR3 spans 16 residues, from the cysteine through the phenylalanine. Only CDR3 DNA is held: 48 bases, read in frame from base 1.